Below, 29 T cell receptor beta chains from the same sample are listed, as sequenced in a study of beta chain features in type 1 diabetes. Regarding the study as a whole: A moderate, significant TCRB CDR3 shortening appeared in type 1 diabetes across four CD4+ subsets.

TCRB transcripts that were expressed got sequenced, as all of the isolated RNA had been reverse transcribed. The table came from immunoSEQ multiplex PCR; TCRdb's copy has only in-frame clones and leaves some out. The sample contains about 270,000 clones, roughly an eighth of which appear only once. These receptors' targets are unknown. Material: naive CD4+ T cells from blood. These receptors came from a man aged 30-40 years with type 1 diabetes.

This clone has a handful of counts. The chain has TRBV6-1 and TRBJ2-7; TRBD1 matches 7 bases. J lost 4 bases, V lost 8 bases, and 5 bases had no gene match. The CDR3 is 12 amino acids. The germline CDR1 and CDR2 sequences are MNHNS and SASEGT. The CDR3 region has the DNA TGTGCCAGCGGGGACAGTACGTACGAGCAGTACTTC. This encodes CASGDSTYEQYF.

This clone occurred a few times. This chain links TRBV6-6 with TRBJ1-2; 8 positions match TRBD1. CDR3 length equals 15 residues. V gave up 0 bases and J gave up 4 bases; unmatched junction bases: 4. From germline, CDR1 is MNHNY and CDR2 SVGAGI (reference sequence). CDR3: CASSYSDRAAYGYTF. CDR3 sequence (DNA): TGTGCCAGCAGTTACTCGGACAGGGCGGCCTATGGCTACACCTTC.

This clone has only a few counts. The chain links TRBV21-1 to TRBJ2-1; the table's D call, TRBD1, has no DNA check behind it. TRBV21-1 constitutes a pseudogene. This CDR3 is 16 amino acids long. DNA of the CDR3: TGTGCCAGCAGCCCCTCCGACAGGGAGCCCTACAATGAGCAGTTCTTC. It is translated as CASSPSDREPYNEQFF.

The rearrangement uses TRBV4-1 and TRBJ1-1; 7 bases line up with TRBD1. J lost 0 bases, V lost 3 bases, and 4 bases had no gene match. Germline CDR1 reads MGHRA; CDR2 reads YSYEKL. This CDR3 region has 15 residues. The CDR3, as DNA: TGCGCCAGCAGCCACGGGACAGCAATGAACACTGAAGCTTTCTTT. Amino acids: CASSHGTAMNTEAFF.

CDR3 region: CASSGTVDQPQHF. In DNA form, the CDR3 reads TGTGCCAGCAGTGGGACAGTGGACCAGCCCCAGCATTTT. The rearrangement links TRBV6-5 to TRBJ1-5, with 7 bases aligning to TRBD1. CDR3 length: 13 amino acids. Germline V lookup: CDR1 MNHEY, CDR2 SVGAGI. The J segment lost 7 bases and the V segment lost 5 bases, leaving 5 bases of the junction unmatched.

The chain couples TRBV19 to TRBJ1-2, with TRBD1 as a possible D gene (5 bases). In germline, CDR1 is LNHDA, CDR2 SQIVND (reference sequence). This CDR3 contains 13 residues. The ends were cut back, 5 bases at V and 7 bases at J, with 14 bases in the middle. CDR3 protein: CASSETGYTGYTF. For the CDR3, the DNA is TGTGCCAGTAGTGAAACAGGTTACACTGGCTACACCTTC.

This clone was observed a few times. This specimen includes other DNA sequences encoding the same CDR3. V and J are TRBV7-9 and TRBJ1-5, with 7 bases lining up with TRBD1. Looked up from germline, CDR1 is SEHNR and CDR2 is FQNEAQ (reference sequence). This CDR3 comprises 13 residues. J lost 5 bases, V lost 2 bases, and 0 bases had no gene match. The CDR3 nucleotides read TGTGCCAGCAGCTTACAGGGGGATCAGCCCCAGCATTTT. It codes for CASSLQGDQPQHF.

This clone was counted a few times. CDR3 sequence (DNA): TGTGCCAGCAGAAAGCTTATGACTAGCGGTTCCACAGATACGCAGTATTTT. This translates into CASRKLMTSGSTDTQYF. This sequence joins TRBV7-9 and TRBJ2-3; 9 positions agree with TRBD2. The CDR3 consists of 17 residues. The germline V gene encodes CDR1 SEHNR and CDR2 FQNEAQ (reference sequence). V lost 6 bases to trimming and J lost 2 bases; unmatched junction nucleotides: 12.

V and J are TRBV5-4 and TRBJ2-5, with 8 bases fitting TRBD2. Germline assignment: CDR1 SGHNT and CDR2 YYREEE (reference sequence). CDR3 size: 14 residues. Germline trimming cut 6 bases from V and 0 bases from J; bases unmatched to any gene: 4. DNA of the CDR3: TGTGCCAGCACCAGTAGCGGGAACCAAGAGACCCAGTACTTC. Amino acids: CASTSSGNQETQYF. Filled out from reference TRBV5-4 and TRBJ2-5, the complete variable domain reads ETGVTQSPTHLIKTRGQQVTLRCSSQSGHNTVSWYQQALGQGPQFIFQYYREEENGRGNFPPRFSGLQFPNYSSELNVNALELDDSALYLCASTSSGNQETQYFGPGTRLLVL.

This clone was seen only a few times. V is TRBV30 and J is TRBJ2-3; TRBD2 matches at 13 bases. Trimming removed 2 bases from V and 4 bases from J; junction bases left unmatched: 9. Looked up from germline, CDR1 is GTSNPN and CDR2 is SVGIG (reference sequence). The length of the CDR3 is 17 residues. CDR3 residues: CAWSTRLAGGTSDTQYF. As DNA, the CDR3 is TGTGCCTGGAGTACCCGACTAGCGGGAGGCACCTCAGATACGCAGTATTTT.

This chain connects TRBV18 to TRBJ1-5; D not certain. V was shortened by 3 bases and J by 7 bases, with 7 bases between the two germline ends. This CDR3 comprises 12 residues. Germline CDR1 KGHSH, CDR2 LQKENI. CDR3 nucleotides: TGTGCCAGCTCACCGAGGAACCAGCCCCAGCATTTT. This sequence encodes CASSPRNQPQHF.

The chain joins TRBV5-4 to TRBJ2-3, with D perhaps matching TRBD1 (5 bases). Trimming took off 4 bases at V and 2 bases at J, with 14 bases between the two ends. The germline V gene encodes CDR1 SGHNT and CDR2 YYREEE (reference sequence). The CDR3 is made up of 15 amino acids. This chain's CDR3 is CASSGSGNPTDTQYF. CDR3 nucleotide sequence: TGTGCCAGCAGCGGGTCAGGGAATCCCACAGATACGCAGTATTTT.

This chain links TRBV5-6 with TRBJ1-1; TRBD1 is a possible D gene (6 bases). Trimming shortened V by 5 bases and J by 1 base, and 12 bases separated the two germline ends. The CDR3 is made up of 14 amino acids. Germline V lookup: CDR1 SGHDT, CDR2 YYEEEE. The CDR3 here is CASRQGGGNTEAFF. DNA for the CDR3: TGTGCCAGCAGACAGGGAGGGGGGAACACTGAAGCTTTCTTT.

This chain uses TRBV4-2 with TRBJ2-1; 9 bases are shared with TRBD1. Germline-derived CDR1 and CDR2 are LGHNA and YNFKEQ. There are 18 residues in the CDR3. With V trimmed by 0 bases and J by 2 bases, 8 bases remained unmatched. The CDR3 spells CASSQDPLRDRAYNEQFF. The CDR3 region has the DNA TGTGCCAGCAGCCAAGATCCACTCCGGGACAGGGCCTACAATGAGCAGTTCTTC.

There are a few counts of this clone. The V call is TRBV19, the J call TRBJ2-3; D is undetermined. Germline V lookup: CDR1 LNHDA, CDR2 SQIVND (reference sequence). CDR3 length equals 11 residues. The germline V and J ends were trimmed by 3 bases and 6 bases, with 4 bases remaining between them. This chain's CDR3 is CASSMRDTQYF. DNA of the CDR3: TGTGCCAGTAGTATGAGGGATACGCAGTATTTT.

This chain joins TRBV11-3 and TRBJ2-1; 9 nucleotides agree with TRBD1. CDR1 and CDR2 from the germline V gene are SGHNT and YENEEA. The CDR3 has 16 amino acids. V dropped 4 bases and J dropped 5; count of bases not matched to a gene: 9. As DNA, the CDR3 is TGTGCCAGCAGCTCTACATTCGGGACAGGGAACAATGAGCAGTTCTTC. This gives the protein CASSSTFGTGNNEQFF.

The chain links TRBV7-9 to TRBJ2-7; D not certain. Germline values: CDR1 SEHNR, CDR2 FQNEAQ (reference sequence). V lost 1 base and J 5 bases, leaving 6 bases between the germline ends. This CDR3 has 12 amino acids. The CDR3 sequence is CASSLVGDEQYF. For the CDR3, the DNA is TGTGCCAGCAGCTTAGTGGGCGACGAGCAGTACTTC. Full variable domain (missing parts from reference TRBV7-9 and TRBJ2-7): DTGVSQNPRHKITKRGQNVTFRCDPISEHNRLYWYRQTLGQGPEFLTYFQNEAQLEKSRLLSDRFSAERPKGSFSTLEIQRTEQGDSAMYLCASSLVGDEQYFGPGTRLTVT.

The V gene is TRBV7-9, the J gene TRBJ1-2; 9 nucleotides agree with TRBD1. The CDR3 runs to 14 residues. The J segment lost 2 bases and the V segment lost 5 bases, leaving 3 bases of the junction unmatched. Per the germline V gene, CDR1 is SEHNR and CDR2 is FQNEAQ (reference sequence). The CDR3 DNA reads TGTGCCAGCAGCCTAGGACAGGGGAACTATGGCTACACCTTC. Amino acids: CASSLGQGNYGYTF. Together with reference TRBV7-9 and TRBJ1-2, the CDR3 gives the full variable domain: DTGVSQNPRHKITKRGQNVTFRCDPISEHNRLYWYRQTLGQGPEFLTYFQNEAQLEKSRLLSDRFSAERPKGSFSTLEIQRTEQGDSAMYLCASSLGQGNYGYTFGSGTRLTVV.

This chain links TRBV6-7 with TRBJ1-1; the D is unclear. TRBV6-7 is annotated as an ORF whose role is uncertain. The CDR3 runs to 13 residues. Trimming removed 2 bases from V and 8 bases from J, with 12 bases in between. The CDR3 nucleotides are TGTGCCAGCAGTTACCTCGTCTTGCGGGAAGCTTTCTTT. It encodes CASSYLVLREAFF.

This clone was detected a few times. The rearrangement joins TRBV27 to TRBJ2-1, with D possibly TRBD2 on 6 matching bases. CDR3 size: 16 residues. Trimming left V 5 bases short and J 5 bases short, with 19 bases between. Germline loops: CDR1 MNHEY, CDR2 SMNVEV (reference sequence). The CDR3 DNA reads TGTGCCAGCAGTCCGGGAGACGGCTGGGCGAACAATGAGCAGTTCTTC. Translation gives CASSPGDGWANNEQFF.

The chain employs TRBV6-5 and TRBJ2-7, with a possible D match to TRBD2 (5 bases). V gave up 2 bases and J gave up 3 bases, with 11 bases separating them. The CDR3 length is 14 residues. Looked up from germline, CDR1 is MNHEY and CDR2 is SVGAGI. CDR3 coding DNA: TGTGCCAGCAGTTACGAACTAAGCGGCTACGAGCAGTACTTC. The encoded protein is CASSYELSGYEQYF.

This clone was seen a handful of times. The CDR3 sequence: CASSPSASGPYEQYF. The CDR3 region has the DNA TGTGCCAGCAGCCCAAGTGCCAGCGGCCCCTACGAGCAGTACTTC. V is TRBV7-3 and J is TRBJ2-7, with a weak D call TRBD2 (5 bases). This CDR3 is built from 15 residues. Trimming took off 5 bases at V and 2 bases at J, with 16 bases between the two ends. Germline assignment: CDR1 SGHTA and CDR2 FQGTGA.

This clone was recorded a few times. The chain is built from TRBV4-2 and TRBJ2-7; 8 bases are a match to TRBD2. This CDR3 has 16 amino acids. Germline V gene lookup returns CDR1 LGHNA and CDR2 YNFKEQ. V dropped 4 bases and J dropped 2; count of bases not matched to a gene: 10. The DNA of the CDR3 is TGTGCCAGCAGCCTCCAATTCGGGAGGGACACCTACGAGCAGTACTTC. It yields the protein CASSLQFGRDTYEQYF.

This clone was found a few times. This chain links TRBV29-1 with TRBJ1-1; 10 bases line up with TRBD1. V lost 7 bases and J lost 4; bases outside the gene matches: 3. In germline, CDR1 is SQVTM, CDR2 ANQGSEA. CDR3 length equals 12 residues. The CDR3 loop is CSDRTGGTEAFF. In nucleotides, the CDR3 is TGCAGCGATAGGACAGGGGGCACTGAAGCTTTCTTT.

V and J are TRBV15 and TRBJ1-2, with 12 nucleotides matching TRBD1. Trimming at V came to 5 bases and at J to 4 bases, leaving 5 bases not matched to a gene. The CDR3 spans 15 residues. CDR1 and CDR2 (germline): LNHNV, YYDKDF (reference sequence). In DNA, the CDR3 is TGTGCCACCAGCCAGGGACAGGGGGCCGGCTATGGCTACACCTTC. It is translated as CATSQGQGAGYGYTF.

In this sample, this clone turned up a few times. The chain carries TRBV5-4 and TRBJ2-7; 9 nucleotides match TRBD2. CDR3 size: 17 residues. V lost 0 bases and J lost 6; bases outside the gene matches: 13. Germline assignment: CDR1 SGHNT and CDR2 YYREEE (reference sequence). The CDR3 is CASSLGITGTSTGEQYF. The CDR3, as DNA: TGTGCCAGCAGCTTGGGCATAACCGGGACTAGCACCGGCGAGCAGTACTTC.

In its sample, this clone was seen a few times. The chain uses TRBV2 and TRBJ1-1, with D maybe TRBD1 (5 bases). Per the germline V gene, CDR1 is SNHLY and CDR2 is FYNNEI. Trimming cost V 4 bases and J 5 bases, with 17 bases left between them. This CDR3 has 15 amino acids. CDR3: CASSGGTPKGTEAFF. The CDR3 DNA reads TGTGCCAGCAGTGGCGGGACGCCGAAGGGGACTGAAGCTTTCTTT.

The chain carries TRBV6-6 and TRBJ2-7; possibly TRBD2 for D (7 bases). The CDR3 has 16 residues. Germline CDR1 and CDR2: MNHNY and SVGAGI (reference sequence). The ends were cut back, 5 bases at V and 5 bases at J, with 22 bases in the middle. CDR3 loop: CASSPVGGGGIHEQYF. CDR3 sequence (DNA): TGTGCCAGCAGTCCGGTGGGAGGGGGAGGGATTCACGAGCAGTACTTC.

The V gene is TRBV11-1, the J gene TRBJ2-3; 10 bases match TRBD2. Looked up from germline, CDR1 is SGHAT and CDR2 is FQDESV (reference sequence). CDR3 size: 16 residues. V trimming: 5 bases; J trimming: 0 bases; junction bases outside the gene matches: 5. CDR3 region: CASSVGLALSTDTQYF. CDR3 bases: TGTGCCAGCAGCGTGGGACTAGCGCTAAGCACAGATACGCAGTATTTT.